This T cell receptor beta chain was obtained from a study of blood T cell repertoires in COVID-19. As for the study in general: COVID-19 samples from acute and convalescent phases originated in the United States, Italy and Spain. PBMCs, B-cell-depleted T cells, or T cells were the source of the cDNA or gDNA that made up the material.

CDR1 is MNHEY, CDR2 SMNVEV, per germline (reference sequence). The length of the CDR3 is 10 residues. V was pared by 9 bases and J by 3 bases, with 6 bases between. This clone has a single count. Source study methods: Researchers report that nucleated cell counts were estimated from reference gene primer amplification. Clones were sequenced by immunoSEQ multiplex PCR, and TCRdb holds only the in-frame ones, with some missing. V, J and clone size are those of that table, while D and trimming were read from the DNA. The sample consists of about 250,000 clones, almost 90% of them appearing once. The source of this sequence is a man at least 80 years old with acute or convalescent COVID-19. Sequenced: peripheral blood. The chain couples TRBV27 to TRBJ2-7; D remains unclear. The CDR3, as DNA: TGTGCCAGTCCGGGCTACGAGCAGTACTTC. Protein product: CASPGYEQYF.